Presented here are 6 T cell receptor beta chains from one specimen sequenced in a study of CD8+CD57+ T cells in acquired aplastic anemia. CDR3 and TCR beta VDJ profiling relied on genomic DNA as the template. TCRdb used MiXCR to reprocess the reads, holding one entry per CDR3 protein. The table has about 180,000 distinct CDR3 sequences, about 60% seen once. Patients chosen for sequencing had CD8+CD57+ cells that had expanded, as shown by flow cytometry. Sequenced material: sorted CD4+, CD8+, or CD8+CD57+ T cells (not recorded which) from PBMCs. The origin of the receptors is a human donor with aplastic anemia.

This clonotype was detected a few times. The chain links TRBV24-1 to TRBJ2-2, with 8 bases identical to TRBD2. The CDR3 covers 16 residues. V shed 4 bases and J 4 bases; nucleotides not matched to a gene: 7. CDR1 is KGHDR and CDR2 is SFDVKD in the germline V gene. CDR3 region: CATSDPGLVRTGELFF. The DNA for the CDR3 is TGTGCCACCAGTGACCCGGGACTAGTCCGCACCGGGGAGCTGTTTTTT.

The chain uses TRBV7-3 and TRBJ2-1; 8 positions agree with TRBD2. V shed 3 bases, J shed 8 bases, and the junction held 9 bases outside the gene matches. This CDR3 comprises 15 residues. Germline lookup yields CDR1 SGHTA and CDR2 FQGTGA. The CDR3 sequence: CASSLYERESHEQFF. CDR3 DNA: TGTGCCAGCAGCTTGTATGAGCGGGAGTCCCATGAGCAGTTCTTC.

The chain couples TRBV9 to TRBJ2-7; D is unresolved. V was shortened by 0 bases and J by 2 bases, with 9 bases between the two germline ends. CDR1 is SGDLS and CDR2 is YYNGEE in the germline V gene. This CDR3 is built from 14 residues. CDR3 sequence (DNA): TGTGCCAGCAGCGTAGCTGAAGGAGCCTACGAGCAGTACTTC. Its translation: CASSVAEGAYEQYF.

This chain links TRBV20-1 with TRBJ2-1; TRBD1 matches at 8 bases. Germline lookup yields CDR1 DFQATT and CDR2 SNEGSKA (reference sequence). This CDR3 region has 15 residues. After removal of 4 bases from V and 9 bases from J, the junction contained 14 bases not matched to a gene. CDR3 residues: CSATHGDRGMGEQFF. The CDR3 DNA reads TGCAGTGCTACCCATGGTGACAGGGGTATGGGTGAGCAGTTCTTC.

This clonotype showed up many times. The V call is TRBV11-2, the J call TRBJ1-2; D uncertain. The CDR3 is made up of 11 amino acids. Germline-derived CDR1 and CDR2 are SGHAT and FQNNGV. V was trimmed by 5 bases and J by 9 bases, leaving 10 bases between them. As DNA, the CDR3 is TGTGCCAGCAGCGCAAGAAGGAGCTACACCTTC. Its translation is CASSARRSYTF. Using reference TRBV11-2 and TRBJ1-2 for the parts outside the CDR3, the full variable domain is EAGVAQSPRYKIIEKRQSVAFWCNPISGHATLYWYQQILGQGPKLLIQFQNNGVVDDSQLPKDRFSAERLKGVDSTLKIQPAKLEDSAVYLCASSARRSYTFGSGTRLTVV.

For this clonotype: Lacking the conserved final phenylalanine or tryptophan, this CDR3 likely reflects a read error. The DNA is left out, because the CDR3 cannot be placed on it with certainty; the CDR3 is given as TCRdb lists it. The CDR3 reads CASSLYGGTGSTMSSC. This chain connects TRBV5-6 to TRBJ2-1; the D call of TRBD1 is as the table states it, not checked on the DNA. The CDR3 is made up of 16 amino acids, end residues included. Germline loops: CDR1 SGHDT, CDR2 YYEEEE.